The table lists the clone carrying this TCR beta chain with a few counts. A read error may produce the germline difference seen at one junction end. A modified ARM-PCR protocol with three rounds of nested PCR amplified TCRbeta. MiXCR was run by TCRdb on the multiplex PCR reads, yielding one entry per CDR3 protein. This table holds over 85,000 distinct CDR3 sequences, over 70% found once. The template was RNA from unsorted bulk tissue. This entry belongs to a study of tumor and adjacent non-tumor tissue in lung cancer. This CDR3 has 15 amino acids. CDR1 and CDR2 from the germline V gene are WNHNN and SYGVQD (reference sequence).

Sample: lung tumor tissue. This sequence joins TRBV10-1 and TRBJ2-1, with D hard to call. The receptor's source is a man between 65 and 80 years old with non-small cell lung cancer. CDR3 sequence (DNA): TGCGCCAGCAGTGGAGGCGAATCCTTCTACAATGAGCAATTCTTC. This sequence encodes CASSGGESFYNEQFF.